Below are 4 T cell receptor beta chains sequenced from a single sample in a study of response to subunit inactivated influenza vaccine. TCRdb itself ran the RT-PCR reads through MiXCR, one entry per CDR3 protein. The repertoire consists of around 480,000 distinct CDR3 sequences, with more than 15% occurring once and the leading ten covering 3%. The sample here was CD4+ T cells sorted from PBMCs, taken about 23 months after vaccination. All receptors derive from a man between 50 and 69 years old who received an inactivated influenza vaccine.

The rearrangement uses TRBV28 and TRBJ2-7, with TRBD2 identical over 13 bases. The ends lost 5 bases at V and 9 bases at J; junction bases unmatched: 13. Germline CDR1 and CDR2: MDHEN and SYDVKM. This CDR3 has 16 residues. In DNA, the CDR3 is TGTGCCAGCAGTCCCCGCAGGACTAGCGGGGGCTCGGCGCAGTACTTC. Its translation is CASSPRRTSGGSAQYF.

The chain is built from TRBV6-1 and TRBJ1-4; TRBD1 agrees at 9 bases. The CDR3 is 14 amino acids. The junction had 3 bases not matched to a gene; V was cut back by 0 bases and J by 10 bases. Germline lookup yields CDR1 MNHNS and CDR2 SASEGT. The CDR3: CASSEAGQGGKLFF. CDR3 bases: TGTGCCAGCAGTGAAGCGGGACAGGGCGGAAAACTGTTTTTT.

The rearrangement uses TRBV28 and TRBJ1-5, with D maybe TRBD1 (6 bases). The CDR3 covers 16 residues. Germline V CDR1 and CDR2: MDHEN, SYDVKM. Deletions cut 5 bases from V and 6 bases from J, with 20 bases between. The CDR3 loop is CASSTAQGIGGQPQHF. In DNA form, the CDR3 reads TGTGCCAGCAGTACAGCACAGGGAATTGGTGGTCAGCCCCAGCATTTT.

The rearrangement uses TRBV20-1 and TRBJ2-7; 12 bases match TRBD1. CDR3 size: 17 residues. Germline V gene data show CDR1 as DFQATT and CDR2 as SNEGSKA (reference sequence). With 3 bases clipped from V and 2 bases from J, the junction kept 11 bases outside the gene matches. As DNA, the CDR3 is TGCAGTGCTAGTGGGGACAGGGGGCGCTTGGGCACCTACGAGCAGTACTTC. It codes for CSASGDRGRLGTYEQYF.